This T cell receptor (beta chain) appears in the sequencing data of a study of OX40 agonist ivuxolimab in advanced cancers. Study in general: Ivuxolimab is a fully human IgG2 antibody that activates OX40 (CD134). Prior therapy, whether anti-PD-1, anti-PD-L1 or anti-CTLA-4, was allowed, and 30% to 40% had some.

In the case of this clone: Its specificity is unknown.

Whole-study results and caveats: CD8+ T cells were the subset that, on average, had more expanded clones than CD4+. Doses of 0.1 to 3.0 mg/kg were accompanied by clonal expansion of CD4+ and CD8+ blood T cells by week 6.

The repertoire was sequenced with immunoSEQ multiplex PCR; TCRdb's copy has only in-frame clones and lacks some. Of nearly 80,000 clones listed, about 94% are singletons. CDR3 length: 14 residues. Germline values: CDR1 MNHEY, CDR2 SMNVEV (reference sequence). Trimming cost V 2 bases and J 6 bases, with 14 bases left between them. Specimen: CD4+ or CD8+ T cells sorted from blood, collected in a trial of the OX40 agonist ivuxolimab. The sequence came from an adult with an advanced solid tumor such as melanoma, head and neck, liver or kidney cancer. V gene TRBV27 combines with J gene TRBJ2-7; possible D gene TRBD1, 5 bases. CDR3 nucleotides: TGTGCCAGCAGTTTAGGCCAGGGTCCTTCCGAGCAGTACTTC. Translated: CASSLGQGPSEQYF.